One sample yielded the 21 T cell receptor beta chains listed below, sequenced in a study of regulatory T cells in long-lasting Graves disease. Construction of TCR beta libraries relied on iRepertoire HTBI primers and on Arm-PCR targeting CDR3 regions. TCRdb re-called the multiplex PCR reads with MiXCR, one entry per CDR3 protein. The sample consists of around 250,000 distinct CDR3 sequences, around a sixth of them appearing once. Time point here: newly diagnosed GD, antithyroid drugs for less than 3 months. From RNA extracted from PBMCs, the TCR library was made. These records were also assigned to another study, of T cells in Graves' hyperthyroidism and ophthalmopathy.

The sequences come from peripheral blood mononuclear cells (PBMCs), collected at new diagnosis, from a patient treated with antithyroid drugs. The source of these receptors is a woman in her twenties or thirties with Graves disease.

Turning to this clonotype: Germline is not matched at one junction end, which may reflect a read error. The rearrangement links TRBV7-2 to TRBJ2-3, with 8 bases aligning to TRBD1. The end of the DNA aligns better with TRBJ2-7, so the J call may be wrong. The CDR3 loop spans 15 amino acids. Germline CDR1 reads SGHTA; CDR2 reads FQGNSA. The CDR3 is CASSPGRGHSHEQYF. CDR3 in DNA: TGTGCCAGCAGCCCGGGCAGGGGGCACTCCCACGAGCAGTACTTC.

Regarding this clonotype: Likely a read error: the CDR3 ends without its conserved phenylalanine or tryptophan. The chain combines TRBV5-4 with TRBJ1-1, with TRBD1 as a possible D gene (5 bases). In germline, CDR1 is SGHNT, CDR2 YYREEE (reference sequence). CDR3 length equals 16 residues. The V end was cut by 4 bases, the J end by 6 bases, with 22 bases between. For the CDR3, the DNA is TGTGCCAGCAGCCCCCCACAGGTGCCAATGGACGCTGAAGCTTTCTTA. Translation gives CASSPPQVPMDAEAFL.

This clonotype came up a few times. This sequence joins TRBV11-3 and TRBJ2-2, with 9 nucleotides matching TRBD1. Trimming cost V 4 bases and J 6 bases; bases outside gene matches: 6. Germline values: CDR1 SGHNT, CDR2 YENEEA. CDR3 size: 15 residues. Written as DNA, the CDR3 is TGTGCCAGCAGCTGGGGACAGGGTGTTCCCGGGGAGCTGTTTTTT. This gives the protein CASSWGQGVPGELFF.

This clonotype was detected ten times or more. This chain joins TRBV18 and TRBJ2-5; the D is unclear. CDR1 is KGHSH, CDR2 LQKENI, per germline. With 3 bases removed from V and 1 base from J, the gap between germline ends came to 3 bases. The CDR3 is 12 residues long. CDR3 DNA sequence: TGTGCCAGCTCACCGATCCAAGAGACCCAGTACTTC. Protein sequence: CASSPIQETQYF.

This clonotype came up many times. The V and J genes are TRBV29-1 and TRBJ1-2; D is uncertain. The CDR3 totals 11 residues. CDR1 is SQVTM and CDR2 is ANQGSEA in the germline V gene. Trimming removed 4 bases from V and 8 bases from J, with 11 bases in between. CDR3 amino acids: CSVGEGAGYTF. The CDR3 DNA reads TGCAGCGTTGGGGAGGGCGCCGGCTACACCTTC. Based on the CDR3 plus reference TRBV29-1 and TRBJ1-2, the full variable domain is SAVISQKPSRDICQRGTSLTIQCQVDSQVTMMFWYRQQPGQSLTLIATANQGSEATYESGFVIDKFPISRPNLTFSTLTVSNMSPEDSSIYLCSVGEGAGYTFGSGTRLTVV.

This clonotype has ten or more counts. The rearrangement joins TRBV9 to TRBJ1-2; tentatively, D is TRBD1 (5 bases). Looked up from germline, CDR1 is SGDLS and CDR2 is YYNGEE. Trimming took off 7 bases at V and 9 bases at J, with 28 bases between the two ends. The CDR3 extends over 16 amino acids. The CDR3 DNA reads TGTGCCAGCGGGCGGGATGGGCCCAACCGGGACCAGCGCTACACCTTC. Amino acids: CASGRDGPNRDQRYTF.

This clonotype has ten or more counts. This rearrangement joins TRBV7-3 to TRBJ1-2; D gene uncertain. Germline CDR1 SGHTA, CDR2 FQGTGA. CDR3 length: 14 residues. Trimming pared 1 base from V and 3 bases from J, leaving 9 bases between. CDR3 in amino acids: CASSLIEGHYGYTF. The DNA for the CDR3 is TGTGCCAGCAGCTTAATAGAGGGTCACTATGGCTACACCTTC. Variable domain in full (rest from reference TRBV7-3 and TRBJ1-2): GAGVSQTPSNKVTEKGKYVELRCDPISGHTALYWYRQSLGQGPEFLIYFQGTGAADDSGLPNDRFFAVRPEGSVSTLKIQRTERGDSAVYLCASSLIEGHYGYTFGSGTRLTVV.

The chain carries TRBV7-2 and TRBJ2-7, with D perhaps matching TRBD2 (6 bases). Germline V gives CDR1 SGHTA, CDR2 FQGNSA. V was trimmed by 3 bases and J by 1 base, leaving 10 bases between them. The CDR3 consists of 14 residues. The CDR3 nucleotides read TGTGCCAGCAGCTTTGGGAGCGGGTCCTACGAGCAGTACTTC. This translates into CASSFGSGSYEQYF.

This clonotype was observed at least ten times. V is TRBV5-1 and J is TRBJ2-1; D tentatively fits TRBD1 or TRBD2 (6 bases each). This CDR3 region has 14 residues. Germline V gives CDR1 SGHRS, CDR2 YFSETQ. V lost 7 bases and J lost 3, with 14 bases in between. Written as DNA, the CDR3 is TGCGCCAGCTCTAGTGGGGGGCTCTACAATGAGCAGTTCTTC. Its protein is CASSSGGLYNEQFF.

Details on this clonotype: This clone may be a read error of a much larger clone one base away. DNA of the CDR3: TGTGCCGGCAGCTTCGTCGCCTTTAACATTCAGTACTTC. Translation gives CAGSFVAFNIQYF. The V and J genes are TRBV7-9 and TRBJ2-4, with D uncertain. The CDR3 is 13 residues long. The germline V gene has CDR1 SEHNR and CDR2 FQNEAQ (reference sequence).

This clonotype was observed a few times. The chain couples TRBV4-1 to TRBJ2-7, with D maybe TRBD1 (5 bases). The CDR3 spans 14 residues. Germline V gene data show CDR1 as MGHRA and CDR2 as YSYEKL. V lost 1 base to trimming and J lost 6 bases, with 13 bases between them. The CDR3 reads CASSQADSLGEQYF. CDR3 sequence (DNA): TGCGCCAGCAGCCAAGCTGACAGCCTCGGCGAGCAGTACTTC.

The chain couples TRBV6-2 or TRBV6-3 to TRBJ1-1; a weak D match, TRBD1 (6 bases). The CDR3 covers 14 residues. V dropped 8 bases and J dropped 8 bases, with 21 bases sitting between them. Germline V gene sequence: CDR1 MNHEY, CDR2 SVGEGT. CDR3 loop: CASCDSNQGGEAFF. The CDR3 DNA reads TGTGCCAGCTGTGACTCGAATCAAGGGGGAGAAGCTTTCTTT.

This clonotype was picked up many times. The chain links TRBV9 to TRBJ2-3; D remains unclear. Germline CDR1 SGDLS, CDR2 YYNGEE. V lost 0 bases and J 5 bases, leaving 13 bases between the germline ends. This CDR3 comprises 15 residues. CDR3 nucleotides: TGTGCCAGCAGCGTAGACGACGTCCCCAGAGATACGCAGTATTTT. Its protein product is CASSVDDVPRDTQYF.

This clonotype was observed a single time. This chain uses TRBV28 with TRBJ2-1, with TRBD2 matching over 11 bases. The CDR3 runs to 16 residues. The junction had 5 bases not matched to a gene; V was cut back by 4 bases and J by 3 bases. The V gene's germline CDR1 is MDHEN and CDR2 SYDVKM. The CDR3 loop is CASSSLAGGNYNEQFF. The CDR3 DNA sequence: TGTGCCAGCAGTTCCCTAGCGGGAGGTAACTACAATGAGCAGTTCTTC.

This clonotype was observed at least ten times. The chain employs TRBV5-1 and TRBJ1-2; the D gene is possibly TRBD1 (5 bases). Trimming removed 4 bases from V and 7 bases from J, with 14 bases in between. The CDR3 runs to 13 residues. Germline V CDR1 and CDR2: SGHRS, YFSETQ. CDR3 bases: TGCGCCAGCAGCATACCGGACGGGGCTGGCTACACCTTC. Translated: CASSIPDGAGYTF.

This rearrangement joins TRBV6-5 to TRBJ1-5; 7 bases agree with TRBD1. The CDR3 sequence is 15 residues long. Losses at the gene ends were 0 bases for V and 4 bases for J; bases not matched to a gene: 3. Looked up from germline, CDR1 is MNHEY and CDR2 is SVGAGI. This chain's CDR3 is CASSYSGQFNQPQHF. The CDR3 region has the DNA TGTGCCAGCAGTTACTCGGGACAGTTTAATCAGCCCCAGCATTTT.

This clonotype was picked up many times. The rearrangement links TRBV12-3 or TRBV12-4 to TRBJ2-3, with D perhaps TRBD1 (6 bases). The V gene lost 6 bases and the J gene lost 10 bases, with 14 bases spanning the gap. The CDR3 consists of 12 residues. This CDR3 reads CASSRTGPPQYF. For the CDR3, the DNA is TGTGCCAGCAGCCGTACAGGGCCCCCGCAGTATTTT.

This clonotype was observed at least ten times. V gene TRBV4-1 combines with J gene TRBJ1-6; no clear D. Germline lookup yields CDR1 MGHRA and CDR2 YSYEKL. Trimming took off 6 bases at V and 8 bases at J, with 17 bases between the two ends. The CDR3 has 15 residues. The CDR3 nucleotides are TGCGCCAGCAGGTTGATGGGGAGACGAGATTCACCCCTCCACTTT. This codes for CASRLMGRRDSPLHF.

The chain has TRBV7-6 and TRBJ1-1, with D possibly matching TRBD1 (5 bases). The V and J ends lost 8 bases and 7 bases respectively, with 14 bases between them. Per germline, CDR1 SGHVS and CDR2 FNYEAQ. The CDR3 has 12 residues. The chain's CDR3 is CASSRGTGEAFF. In DNA form, the CDR3 reads TGTGCCAGCTCACGCGGCACAGGTGAAGCTTTCTTT.

This clonotype turned up a few times. Since the CDR3 does not end with the conserved phenylalanine or tryptophan, this likely comes from a read error. The chain carries TRBV11-2 and TRBJ2-5, with unresolved D. CDR1 SGHAT and CDR2 FQNNGV come from the germline V gene. The CDR3 length is 11 residues. With 3 bases removed from V and 5 bases from J, the gap between germline ends came to 4 bases. The CDR3 sequence: CASSFGETQYS. Here the CDR3 DNA reads TGTGCCAGCAGCTTCGGGGAGACCCAGTACTCC.

This clonotype was observed at least ten times. The gene calls are TRBV11-1 and TRBJ2-4; 9 nucleotides match TRBD1. The CDR3 loop spans 14 amino acids. Germline-derived CDR1 and CDR2 are SGHAT and FQDESV (reference sequence). V was clipped by 1 base and J by 7 bases; unmatched bases: 2. The CDR3, as DNA: TGTGCCAGCAGCTTAGGAGGACAGGGGAACATTCAGTACTTC. This encodes CASSLGGQGNIQYF.